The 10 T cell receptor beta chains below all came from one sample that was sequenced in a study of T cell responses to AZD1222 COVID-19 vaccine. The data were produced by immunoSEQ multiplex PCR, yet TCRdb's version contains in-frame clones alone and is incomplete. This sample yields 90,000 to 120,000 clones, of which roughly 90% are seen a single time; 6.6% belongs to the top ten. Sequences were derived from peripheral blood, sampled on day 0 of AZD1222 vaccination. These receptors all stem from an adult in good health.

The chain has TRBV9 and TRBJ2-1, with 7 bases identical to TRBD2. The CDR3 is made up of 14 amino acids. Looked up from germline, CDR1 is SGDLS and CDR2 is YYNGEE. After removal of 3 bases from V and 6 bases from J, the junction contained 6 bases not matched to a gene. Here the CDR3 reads CASSAGTKGNEQFF. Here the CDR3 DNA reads TGTGCCAGCAGCGCCGGGACTAAGGGCAATGAGCAGTTCTTC.

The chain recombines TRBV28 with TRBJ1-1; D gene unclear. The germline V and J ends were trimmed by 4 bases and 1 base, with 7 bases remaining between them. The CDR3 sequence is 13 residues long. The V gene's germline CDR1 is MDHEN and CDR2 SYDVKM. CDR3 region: CASSWGWNTEAFF. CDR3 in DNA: TGTGCCAGCAGTTGGGGATGGAACACTGAAGCTTTCTTT.

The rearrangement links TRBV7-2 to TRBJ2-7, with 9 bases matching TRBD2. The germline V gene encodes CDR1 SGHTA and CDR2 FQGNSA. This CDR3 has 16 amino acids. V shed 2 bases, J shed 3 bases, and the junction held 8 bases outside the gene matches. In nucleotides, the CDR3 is TGTGCCAGCAGCTTACCTGGTCTAGCGGGGAGCTACGAGCAGTACTTC. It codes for CASSLPGLAGSYEQYF.

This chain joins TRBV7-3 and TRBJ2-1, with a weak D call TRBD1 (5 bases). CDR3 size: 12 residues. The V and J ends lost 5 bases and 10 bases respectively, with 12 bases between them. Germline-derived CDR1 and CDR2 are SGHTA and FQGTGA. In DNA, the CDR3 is TGTGCCAGCAGCCCTCAGGGTCGAGAGCAGTTCTTC. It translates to CASSPQGREQFF. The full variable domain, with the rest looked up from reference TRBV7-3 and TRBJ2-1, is GAGVSQTPSNKVTEKGKYVELRCDPISGHTALYWYRQSLGQGPEFLIYFQGTGAADDSGLPNDRFFAVRPEGSVSTLKIQRTERGDSAVYLCASSPQGREQFFGPGTRLTVL.

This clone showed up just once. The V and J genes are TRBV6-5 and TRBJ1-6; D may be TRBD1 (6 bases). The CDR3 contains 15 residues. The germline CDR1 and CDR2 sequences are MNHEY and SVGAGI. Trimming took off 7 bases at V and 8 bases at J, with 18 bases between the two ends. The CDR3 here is CASIPGRGDHSPLHF. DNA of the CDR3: TGTGCCAGCATCCCAGGAAGGGGGGATCATTCACCCCTCCACTTT.

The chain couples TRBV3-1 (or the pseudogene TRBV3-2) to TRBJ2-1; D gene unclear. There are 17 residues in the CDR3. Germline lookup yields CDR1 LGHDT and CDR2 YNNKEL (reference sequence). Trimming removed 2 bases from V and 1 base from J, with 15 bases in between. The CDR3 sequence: CASSQPKVGLSYNEQFF. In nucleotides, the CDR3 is TGTGCCAGCAGCCAACCGAAAGTTGGCTTGTCCTACAATGAGCAGTTCTTC.

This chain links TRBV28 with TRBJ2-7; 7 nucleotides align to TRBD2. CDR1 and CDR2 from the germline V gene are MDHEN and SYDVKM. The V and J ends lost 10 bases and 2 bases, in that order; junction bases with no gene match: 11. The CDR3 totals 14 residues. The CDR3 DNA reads TGTGCCACCTACGGGACTAAAAATACCTACGAGCAGTACTTC. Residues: CATYGTKNTYEQYF. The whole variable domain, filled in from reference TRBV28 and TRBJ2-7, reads DVKVTQSSRYLVKRTGEKVFLECVQDMDHENMFWYRQDPGLGLRLIYFSYDVKMKEKGDIPEGYSVSREKKERFSLILESASTNQTSMYLCATYGTKNTYEQYFGPGTRLTVT.

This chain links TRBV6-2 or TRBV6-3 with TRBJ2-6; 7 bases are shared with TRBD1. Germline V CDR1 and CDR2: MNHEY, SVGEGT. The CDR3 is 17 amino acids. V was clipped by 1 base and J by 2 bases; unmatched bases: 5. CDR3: CASSYYTGTAGANVLTF. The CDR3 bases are TGTGCCAGCAGTTACTACACCGGGACAGCTGGGGCCAACGTCCTGACTTTC.

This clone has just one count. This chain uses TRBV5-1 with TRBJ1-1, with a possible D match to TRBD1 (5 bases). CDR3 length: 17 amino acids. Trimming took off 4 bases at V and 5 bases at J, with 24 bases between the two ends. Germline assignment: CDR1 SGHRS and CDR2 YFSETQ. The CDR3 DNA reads TGCGCCAGCAGCCCTAAACAGGTTCAAACGGTAGGGACTGAAGCTTTCTTT. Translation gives CASSPKQVQTVGTEAFF.

CDR3 loop: CASSPDGVGGYTF. CDR3 coding DNA: TGTGCCAGCAGCCCAGACGGAGTGGGTGGCTACACCTTC. The chain carries TRBV7-9 and TRBJ1-2, with D unresolved. The V end was cut by 5 bases, the J end by 7 bases, with 14 bases between. CDR3 length: 13 amino acids. Germline V gene lookup returns CDR1 SEHNR and CDR2 FQNEAQ (reference sequence).